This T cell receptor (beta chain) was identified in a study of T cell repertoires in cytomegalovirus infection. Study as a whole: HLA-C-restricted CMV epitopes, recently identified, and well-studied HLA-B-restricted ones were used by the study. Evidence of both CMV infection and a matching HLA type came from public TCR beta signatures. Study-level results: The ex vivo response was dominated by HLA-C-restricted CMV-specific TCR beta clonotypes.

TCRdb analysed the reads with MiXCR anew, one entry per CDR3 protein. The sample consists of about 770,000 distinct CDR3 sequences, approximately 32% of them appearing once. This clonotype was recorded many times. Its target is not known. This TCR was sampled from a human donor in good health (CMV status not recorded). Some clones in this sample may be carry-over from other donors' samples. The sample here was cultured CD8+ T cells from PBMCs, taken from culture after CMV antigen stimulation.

CDR3 bases: TGTGCCAGCAGCTCCAGACCCAGCAATCAGCCCCAGCATTTT. Its translation is CASSSRPSNQPQHF. The chain links TRBV7-2 to TRBJ1-5; D is unclear. V gave up 4 bases and J gave up 1 base, with 8 bases separating them. Germline V CDR1 and CDR2: SGHTA, FQGNSA. This CDR3 region has 14 residues.